The clone carrying this T cell receptor beta chain was counted a single time. This specimen comes from a study of blood T cell repertoires in COVID-19. Study at large: The samples span acute and convalescent COVID-19 from the United States, Italy and Spain.

Assignment of participants to cohorts was predicated upon participant-reported clinical history. Measured with immunoSEQ multiplex PCR; TCRdb has only the in-frame clones, and not every one. The data show about 350,000 clones, with 88% seen just once and 1% held by the top ten. Trimming shortened V by 5 bases and J by 14 bases, and 20 bases separated the two germline ends. This CDR3 has 13 amino acids. Per the germline V gene, CDR1 is SGHVS and CDR2 is FQNEAQ. Input material: PBMCs or T cells enriched from blood (not recorded which). The chain couples TRBV7-8 to TRBJ2-3; perhaps TRBD1 as D (6 bases). The sequence was obtained from a woman younger than 45 who had been exposed to COVID-19. The CDR3 coding sequence is TGTGCCAGCAGCCCCCGGGACACTGCTTCGGTGTATTTT. Translation gives CASSPRDTASVYF.